This T cell receptor beta chain appears in the sequencing data of a study of blood T cell repertoires in COVID-19. The assay was immunoSEQ multiplex PCR, and TCRdb's table has in-frame clones only and misses some. The table has 200,000 to 250,000 clones, around 80% seen once. Unmatched junction bases numbered 4, after V lost 3 bases and J lost 4 bases. The CDR3 is 15 amino acids. CDR1 and CDR2 from the germline V gene are MDHEN and SYDVKM. The sequence was collected from a woman of 80 years or more with COVID-19, enrolled during active disease. The V call is TRBV28, the J call TRBJ2-5, with 11 bases that match TRBD2. Specimen: peripheral blood. This CDR3 is CASSFGLAGRETQYF. CDR3 nucleotide sequence: TGTGCCAGCAGTTTCGGACTAGCGGGTAGAGAGACCCAGTACTTC.